This TCR beta chain was identified in a study of cytomegalovirus exposure and HLA in healthy donors. Researchers ran the PCR with 60 Vbeta and 13 Jbeta primers. Generated by immunoSEQ multiplex PCR, the TCRdb table keeps only in-frame clones and is missing some. The table has about 150,000 clones, around 79% seen once. Germline assignment: CDR1 SGDLS and CDR2 YYNGEE. The CDR3 has 13 amino acids. After removal of 0 bases from V and 8 bases from J, the junction contained 1 base not matched to a gene. J is TRBJ1-2 and V is TRBV9; TRBD1 matches at 10 bases. Sequencing was performed on PBMCs. This clonotype originated in a man younger than 30 in good health and CMV-seronegative. This chain's CDR3 is CASSVEGQGGYTF. Here the CDR3 DNA reads TGTGCCAGCAGCGTAGAGGGACAGGGGGGCTACACCTTC.